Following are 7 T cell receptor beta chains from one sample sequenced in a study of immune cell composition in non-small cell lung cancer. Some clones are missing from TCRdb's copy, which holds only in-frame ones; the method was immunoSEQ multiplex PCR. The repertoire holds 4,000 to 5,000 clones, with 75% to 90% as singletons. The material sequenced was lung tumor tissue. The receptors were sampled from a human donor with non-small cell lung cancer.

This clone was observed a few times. The CDR3 sequence is CASSFIPQETQYF. The CDR3 DNA follows: TGTGCCAGCAGCTTCATCCCACAAGAGACCCAGTACTTC. The V gene is TRBV7-3, the J gene TRBJ2-5; D unclear. Germline loops: CDR1 SGHTA, CDR2 FQGTGA. The length of the CDR3 is 13 residues. V lost 3 bases to trimming and J lost 2 bases, with 7 bases between them.

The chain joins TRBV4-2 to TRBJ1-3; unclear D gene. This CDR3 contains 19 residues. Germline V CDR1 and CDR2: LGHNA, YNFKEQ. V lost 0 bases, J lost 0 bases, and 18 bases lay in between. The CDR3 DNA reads TGTGCCAGCAGCCAAGATGTCAGGTCCCTCTCTTTCTCTGGAAACACCATATATTTT. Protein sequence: CASSQDVRSLSFSGNTIYF.

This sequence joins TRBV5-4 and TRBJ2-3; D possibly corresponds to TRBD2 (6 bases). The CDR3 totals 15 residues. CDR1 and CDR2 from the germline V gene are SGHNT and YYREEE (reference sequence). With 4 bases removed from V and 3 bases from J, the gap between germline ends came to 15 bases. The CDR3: CASSAGGVVTDTQYF. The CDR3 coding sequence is TGTGCCAGCAGCGCCGGCGGGGTTGTGACAGATACGCAGTATTTT.

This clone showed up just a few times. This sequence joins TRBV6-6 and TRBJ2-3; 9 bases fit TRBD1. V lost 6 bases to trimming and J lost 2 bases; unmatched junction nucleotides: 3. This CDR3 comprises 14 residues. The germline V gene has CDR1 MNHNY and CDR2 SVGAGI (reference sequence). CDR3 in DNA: TGTGCCAGCAGCCGGGACAGGGCCACAGATACGCAGTATTTT. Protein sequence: CASSRDRATDTQYF.

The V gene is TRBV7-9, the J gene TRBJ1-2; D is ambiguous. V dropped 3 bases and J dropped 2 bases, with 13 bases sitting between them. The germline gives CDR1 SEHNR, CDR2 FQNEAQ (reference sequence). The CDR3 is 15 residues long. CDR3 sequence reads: CASSFWRDFNYGYTF. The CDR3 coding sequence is TGTGCCAGCAGCTTCTGGCGGGATTTCAACTATGGCTACACCTTC.

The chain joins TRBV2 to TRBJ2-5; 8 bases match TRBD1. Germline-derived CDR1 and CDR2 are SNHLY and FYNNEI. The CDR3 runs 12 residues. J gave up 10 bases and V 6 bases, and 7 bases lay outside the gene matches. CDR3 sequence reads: CASSYDRGIQYF. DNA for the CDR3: TGTGCCAGCAGCTACGACAGGGGAATCCAGTACTTC.

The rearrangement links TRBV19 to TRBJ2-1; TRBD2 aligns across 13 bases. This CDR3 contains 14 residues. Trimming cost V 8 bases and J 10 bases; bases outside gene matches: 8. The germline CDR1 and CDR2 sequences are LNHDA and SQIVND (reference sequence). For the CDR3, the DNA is TGTGCCAGTGGAACTAGCGGGAGGGCCGGAGAGCAGTTCTTC. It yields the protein CASGTSGRAGEQFF.